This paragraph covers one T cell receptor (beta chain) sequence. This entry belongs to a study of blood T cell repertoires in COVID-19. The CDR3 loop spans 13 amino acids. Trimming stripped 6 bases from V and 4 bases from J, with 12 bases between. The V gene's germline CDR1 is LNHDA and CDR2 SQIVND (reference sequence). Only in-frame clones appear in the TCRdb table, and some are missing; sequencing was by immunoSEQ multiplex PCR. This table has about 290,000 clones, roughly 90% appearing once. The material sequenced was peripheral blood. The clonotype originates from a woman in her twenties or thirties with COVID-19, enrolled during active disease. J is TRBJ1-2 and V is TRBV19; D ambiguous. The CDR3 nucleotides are TGTGCCAGTAGAATGCCGTCGGGCTATGGCTACACCTTC. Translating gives CASRMPSGYGYTF.